One and the same sample provided the 6 T cell receptor beta chains below, sequenced in a study of blood T cell repertoires in COVID-19 (dated by TCRdb to the early 2020s). Receptors were amplified or captured by the immunoSEQ multiplex PCR assay. Entries here come from immuneACCESS through TCRdb and include only in-frame sequences with V and J called. Some clones fail to appear in such tables; in the studies checked, an unresolved V gene covers under half of the shortfall, and the cause of the remainder is unknown. The sample contains fewer than 250,000 clones, 86% of them found a single time. The ten largest clones add up to roughly 5.2% of the sample. The sequencing input was peripheral blood. These receptors all come from a woman of 80 years or more with COVID-19, enrolled during active disease.

This clone showed up just once. The chain carries TRBV7-2 and TRBJ2-7, with 8 nucleotides matching TRBD1. V lost 1 base, J lost 2 bases, and 4 bases stayed unmatched. This CDR3 region has 15 residues. Germline CDR1 SGHTA, CDR2 FQGNSA. CDR3 protein: CASSLEQGGTYEQYF. The DNA for the CDR3 is TGTGCCAGCAGCTTAGAACAGGGGGGCACCTACGAGCAGTACTTC.

This rearrangement joins TRBV7-9 to TRBJ1-5, with 8 bases identical to TRBD1. CDR1 and CDR2 (germline): SEHNR, FQNEAQ (reference sequence). Losses at the gene ends were 6 bases for V and 0 bases for J; bases not matched to a gene: 7. CDR3 length equals 16 residues. CDR3 in amino acids: CASSPTGGDSNQPQHF. In DNA, the CDR3 is TGTGCCAGCAGTCCTACAGGGGGTGATAGCAATCAGCCCCAGCATTTT.

The rearrangement links TRBV3-1 (or the pseudogene TRBV3-2) to TRBJ1-6; D might be TRBD1 (5 bases). CDR1 LGHDT and CDR2 YNNKEL come from the germline V gene (reference sequence). Trimming removed 1 base from V and 5 bases from J, with 18 bases in between. CDR3 length: 18 residues. CDR3 nucleotide sequence: TGTGCCAGCAGCCAAGCATCCTTAGGCAGGGAAGATAATTCACCCCTCCACTTT. It yields the protein CASSQASLGREDNSPLHF.

The CDR3 DNA follows: TGTGCCATCAGTGACCGGGACACAAACACAGATACGCAGTATTTT. Translating it yields CAISDRDTNTDTQYF. The genes are TRBV10-3 and TRBJ2-3, with a possible D match to TRBD1 (6 bases). With 3 bases removed from V and 2 bases from J, the gap between germline ends came to 12 bases. The CDR3 consists of 15 residues. Germline V gives CDR1 ENHRY, CDR2 SYGVKD.

This chain connects TRBV14 to TRBJ1-2; 7 bases are a match to TRBD1. Per germline, CDR1 SGHDN and CDR2 FVKESK. V lost 3 bases and J lost 5; bases outside the gene matches: 0. This CDR3 region has 12 residues. For the CDR3, the DNA is TGTGCCAGCAGCCAGACAGGGTATGGCTACACCTTC. Translating gives CASSQTGYGYTF.

This chain uses TRBV10-1 with TRBJ1-2; possibly TRBD1 for D (6 bases). Germline assignment: CDR1 WNHNN and CDR2 SYGVQD (reference sequence). The CDR3 is 11 residues long. Trimming removed 6 bases from V and 8 bases from J, with 10 bases in between. The CDR3 nucleotides are TGCGCCAGCAGATACAGGGACGGCTACACCTTC. Its protein product is CASRYRDGYTF.